This TCR beta chain stems from a study of blood T cell repertoires in COVID-19. Sequencing was performed with immunoSEQ multiplex PCR; in TCRdb, only in-frame clones are kept and a portion is missing. The data contain approximately 390,000 clones, around 87% of them singletons. The CDR3 totals 12 residues. Germline V lookup: CDR1 LNHDA, CDR2 SQIVND (reference sequence). The V segment lost 10 bases and the J segment 3 bases; nucleotides outside the gene matches: 6. This chain joins TRBV19 and TRBJ2-7; 7 positions agree with TRBD1. Sequenced: peripheral blood. This receptor was taken from a woman aged 55-69 years with COVID-19, enrolled during active disease. This CDR3 reads CATDAGGYEQYF. In DNA, the CDR3 is TGTGCCACTGACGCAGGGGGCTACGAGCAGTACTTC.